This is a list of T cell receptor beta chains from one sample in a study of cytomegalovirus exposure and HLA in healthy donors. Only in-frame clones appear in the TCRdb table, and some are missing; sequencing was by immunoSEQ multiplex PCR. The sample yields 85,000 to 130,000 clones, roughly 80% seen once. The sequencing sample was made of PBMCs. The origin of the receptors is a man in his forties in good health and CMV-seronegative. The CDR3 runs from the conserved cysteine through the conserved F or W. A D gene is named only where the DNA matches it firmly. Clone size is not always given. Where it is, it says once, few, many or a class for expanded clones.

j_gene	d_gene	v_gene	abundance	CDR3nt	CDR3aa
TRBJ1-4	NA	TRBV28	NA	TGTGCCAGCAGTTTACTGGGGGGAGGTAATGAAAAACTGTTTTTT	CASSLLGGGNEKLFF
TRBJ2-4	TRBD1	TRBV7-9	NA	TGTGCCAGCAGCCGACCCAGACAGGGTATCAATGTCGGGAACATTCAGTACTTC	CASSRPRQGINVGNIQYF
TRBJ2-3	TRBD2	TRBV5-1	once	TGCGCCAGCAGCGCCGCATCTACTAGCGGGGGGTGGGATACGCAGTATTTT	CASSAASTSGGWDTQYF
TRBJ2-7	TRBD1	TRBV5-5	NA	TGTGCCAGCAGCGCCCGACAGGGCAACTACGAGCAGTACTTC	CASSARQGNYEQYF
TRBJ1-4	NA	TRBV7-9	few	TGTGCCAGCAGTCCAGGGAGGGGAAATGAAAAACTGTTTTTT	CASSPGRGNEKLFF
TRBJ2-3	TRBD2	TRBV4-1	few	TGCGCCAGCAGCCAAGATCCGGGGGGGGGAGATACGCAGTATTTT	CASSQDPGGGDTQYF
TRBJ2-3	TRBD2	TRBV7-2	NA	TGTGCCAGCAGCTTAGGTGCAGCGGGGGGTTCAGATACGCAGTATTTT	CASSLGAAGGSDTQYF
TRBJ2-1	NA	TRBV6-5	once	TGTGCCAGCAGTTACTCGAGGGACTCTCCGACCAATGAGCAGTTCTTC	CASSYSRDSPTNEQFF
TRBJ1-2	NA	TRBV11-2	NA	TGTGCCAGCAGCTTAGCGCCGAGGGATGGCTACACCTTC	CASSLAPRDGYTF
TRBJ2-7	NA	TRBV11-3	NA	TGTGCCAGCAGTCGCAGGGGTTCGTCGGCAGTCTACGAGCAGTACTTC	CASSRRGSSAVYEQYF
TRBJ2-3	TRBD2	TRBV5-1	NA	TGCGCCAGCAGCGTCAGCGGGGGGAAGGATACGCAGTATTTT	CASSVSGGKDTQYF
TRBJ1-2	TRBD1	TRBV6-1	NA	TGTGCCAGCAGTGAAGGACAGGGGGCGTGGGGTGGCTACACCTTC	CASSEGQGAWGGYTF
TRBJ1-3	NA	TRBV5-6	NA	TGTGCCAGCAGCTTGAGGCGGGAGAGGCTACCTGGAAACACCATATATTTT	CASSLRRERLPGNTIYF
TRBJ2-7	TRBD1	TRBV2	NA	TGTGCCAGCAGTGGGGGACAGGAGACTAGCTACGAGCAGTACTTC	CASSGGQETSYEQYF
TRBJ1-5	NA	TRBV7-9	once	TGTGCTAGCAGCCTACTGAATCAGCCCCAGCATTTT	CASSLLNQPQHF
TRBJ1-2	TRBD1	TRBV5-4	NA	TGTGCCAGCAGCTTGGACAGGGGCCGACTCTACACCTTC	CASSLDRGRLYTF
TRBJ1-1	TRBD1	TRBV25-1	NA	TGTGCCAGCCTACCTGCTCCGGGACAGGGGGGTACTGAAGCTTTCTTT	CASLPAPGQGGTEAFF
TRBJ2-3	TRBD2	TRBV7-2	NA	TGTGCCAGCAGCTTAGTCGGCGGGGGGGTCATCACAGATACGCAGTATTTT	CASSLVGGGVITDTQYF
TRBJ2-1	NA	TRBV29-1	NA	TGCAGCGCCTCAAAACTCGACAGAGCCTCCTACAATGAGCAGTTCTTC	CSASKLDRASYNEQFF
TRBJ2-6	TRBD1	TRBV4-1	NA	TGCGCCAGCAGCCAGGCTATCCCGGGACAGGGGGCGAGTGGGGCCAACGTCCTGACTTTC	CASSQAIPGQGASGANVLTF
TRBJ2-7	NA	TRBV5-1	NA	TGCGCCAGCAAGAGGGAGGTAGACGAGCAGTACTTC	CASKREVDEQYF
TRBJ1-5	TRBD1	TRBV7-9	NA	TGTGCCAGCAGCTTAGACCAGGGGGCCTTTTATCAGCCCCAGCATTTT	CASSLDQGAFYQPQHF
TRBJ1-2	NA	TRBV7-2	NA	TGTGCCACCTCTCGGATGCAGGGCTTTGGCTACACCTTC	CATSRMQGFGYTF
TRBJ2-3	NA	TRBV7-2	NA	TGTGCCAGCAGCTTTCTCGGCCAGGGAACAGATACGCAGTATTTT	CASSFLGQGTDTQYF
TRBJ2-7	NA	TRBV10-3	NA	TGTGCCATCAGTGTTTCTCACCCCTACGAGCAGTACTTC	CAISVSHPYEQYF
TRBJ1-2	NA	TRBV20-1	NA	TGCAGTGCTAGAGATCCCGGGGGCTACACCTTC	CSARDPGGYTF
TRBJ1-1	TRBD1	TRBV28	few	TGTGCCAGCGACCGGACAGGGGGAAGGGGAACTGAAGCTTTCTTT	CASDRTGGRGTEAFF
TRBJ1-1	NA	TRBV7-6	NA	TGTGCCAGCAGCTTAGAGGGGGGGACTGAAGCTTTCTTT	CASSLEGGTEAFF
TRBJ2-2	NA	TRBV9	NA	TGTGCCAGCAGCGTATCCGGAATCCCTCGGGGGAGGGAGCTGTTTTTT	CASSVSGIPRGRELFF
TRBJ1-5	NA	TRBV6-1	few	TGTGCCAGCAGTGAAACAGGTATCCCATATAGCAATCAGCCCCAGCATTTT	CASSETGIPYSNQPQHF
TRBJ2-1	NA	TRBV7-2	few	TGTGCCAGCAGCTCCCCCCTAGCGATAATGCAGTTCTTC	CASSSPLAIMQFF
TRBJ1-6	NA	TRBV2	NA	TGTGCCAGCACCCAAGACACGACAATAATCTTGCCCCTCCACTTT	CASTQDTTIILPLHF
TRBJ2-5	NA	TRBV7-9	NA	TGTGCCAGCAGCTTATCGATAGGGGGGGGCGAGACCCAGTACTTC	CASSLSIGGGETQYF
TRBJ1-5	NA	TRBV19	NA	TGTGCCAGTAGTATAGATCGAGATAGCAATCAGCCCCAGCATTTT	CASSIDRDSNQPQHF
TRBJ2-5	NA	TRBV5-5	few	TGTGCCAGCAGCTTGGCCAACCCCCGAGGGGAGACCCAGTACTTC	CASSLANPRGETQYF
TRBJ2-5	TRBD1	TRBV14	NA	TGTGCCAGCAGCGGACAGGGGTATGGGACCCAGTACTTC	CASSGQGYGTQYF
TRBJ1-1	NA	TRBV11-1	NA	TGTGCCAGCAGCCCCACCCCGACAGGAACTGAAGCTTTCTTT	CASSPTPTGTEAFF
TRBJ1-4	TRBD1	TRBV6-5	NA	TGTGCCAGCAAAGGGGGCGGACCTCCTAATGAAAAACTGTTTTTT	CASKGGGPPNEKLFF
TRBJ2-5	NA	TRBV19	NA	TGTGCCAGTAGACCATCGACGGCCGCCGGGGAGACCCAGTACTTC	CASRPSTAAGETQYF
TRBJ2-7	NA	TRBV12-5	NA	TGTGCTAGTGGCCGGGACACCTCCTACGAGCAGTACTTC	CASGRDTSYEQYF
TRBJ1-2	NA	TRBV27	NA	TGTGCCAGCAGCCCCACGAGTGAAGGGGGCTATGGCTACACCTTC	CASSPTSEGGYGYTF
TRBJ1-6	NA	TRBV5-1	few	TGCGCCAGCAGCTTAGATACAGGGCTCTATAATTCACCCCTCCACTTT	CASSLDTGLYNSPLHF